This T cell receptor beta chain was recorded in a study of beta chain features in type 1 diabetes. Reverse transcription of all isolated RNA meant that expressed TCRB transcripts were sequenced. Clones were sequenced by immunoSEQ multiplex PCR, and TCRdb holds only the in-frame ones, with some missing. The data hold 350,000 to 450,000 clones, with over 11% observed a single time. Germline V CDR1 and CDR2: SQVTM, ANQGSEA. With 2 bases removed from V and 7 bases from J, the gap between germline ends came to 11 bases. The CDR3 has 13 amino acids. Sequenced material: naive CD4+ T cells from blood. The source is a man aged 25-40 years in good health. The rearrangement joins TRBV29-1 to TRBJ1-4; D unclear. The CDR3 here is CSVEWRGGEKLFF. The CDR3 DNA sequence: TGCAGCGTTGAATGGCGGGGTGGTGAAAAACTGTTTTTT.